This T cell receptor beta chain was captured by sequencing in a study of PD-1 blockade in classical Hodgkin lymphoma. Points on this clone: Its antigen remains unidentified.

This table comes from immunoSEQ multiplex PCR, and its TCRdb copy is limited to in-frame clones, with some not included. This table has 35,000 to 50,000 clones, roughly 65% appearing once. V lost 3 bases to trimming and J lost 1 base, with 8 bases between them. This CDR3 has 15 residues. Germline-derived CDR1 and CDR2 are SGHTS and YDEGEE. Study findings and constraints: Baseline diversity was lower in partial responders and progressors than complete responders.

Noted time point: cycle 4 day 1 (C4D1), after 6 weeks of nivolumab. With no exception, relapse followed autologous stem cell transplantation in all patients, and brentuximab vedotin exposure varied. This chain links TRBV5-8 with TRBJ2-6; D is ambiguous. The input for sequencing was peripheral blood mononuclear cells (PBMCs), taken before the fourth cycle of nivolumab. The source of this sequence is a human donor with classical Hodgkin lymphoma. CDR3 in amino acids: CASSWRRSGANVLTF. Written as DNA, the CDR3 is TGTGCCAGCAGCTGGAGACGGTCTGGGGCCAACGTCCTGACTTTC.